These 4 T cell receptor beta chains share one sample of origin, sequenced in a study of memory CD4+ T cells and cytomegalovirus serostatus. Single viable CD3+CD4+CD8-CD45RO+ cells were sorted as the memory CD4+ T cells. The data were produced by immunoSEQ multiplex PCR, yet TCRdb's version contains in-frame clones alone and is incomplete. The sample consists of 25,000 to 30,000 clones, about 80% of them appearing once. The specimen was memory CD4+ T cells from blood. The receptors derive from an adult in good health and CMV-seronegative.

This clone ranks as medium-sized. This sequence joins TRBV5-1 and TRBJ1-5, with D hard to call. The germline gives CDR1 SGHRS, CDR2 YFSETQ. The CDR3 consists of 15 residues. Trimming removed 5 bases from V and 7 bases from J, with 19 bases in between. Written as DNA, the CDR3 is TGCGCCAGCAGTCAAGGTGACCTTGGGGTGCAGCCCCAGCATTTT. Translation: CASSQGDLGVQPQHF.

V is TRBV6-1 and J is TRBJ2-1; 13 nucleotides agree with TRBD2. Trimming took 4 bases from V and 3 from J; bases not matched to a gene: 9. The CDR3 spans 18 residues. Germline CDR1 and CDR2: MNHNS and SASEGT. The CDR3 sequence is CASSGRLGTSGVYNEQFF. CDR3 nucleotide sequence: TGTGCCAGCAGTGGTCGGTTAGGGACTAGCGGGGTCTACAATGAGCAGTTCTTC.

The chain couples TRBV6-6 to TRBJ2-5, with D maybe TRBD1 (6 bases). The CDR3 loop spans 16 amino acids. V lost 4 bases to trimming and J lost 3 bases, with 18 bases between them. Germline assignment: CDR1 MNHNY and CDR2 SVGAGI (reference sequence). The CDR3 is CASSSLQGRGEETQYF. The CDR3 DNA reads as TGTGCCAGCAGTTCTCTTCAGGGGAGAGGTGAAGAGACCCAGTACTTC.

V and J are TRBV2 and TRBJ2-1; tentative D call: TRBD2 (6 bases). CDR1 and CDR2 (germline): SNHLY, FYNNEI. The CDR3 loop spans 14 amino acids. The germline V and J ends were trimmed by 6 bases and 5 bases, with 14 bases remaining between them. In nucleotides, the CDR3 is TGTGCCAGCAGCCCCGGGACTGGAAACAATGAGCAGTTCTTC. Its translation is CASSPGTGNNEQFF.